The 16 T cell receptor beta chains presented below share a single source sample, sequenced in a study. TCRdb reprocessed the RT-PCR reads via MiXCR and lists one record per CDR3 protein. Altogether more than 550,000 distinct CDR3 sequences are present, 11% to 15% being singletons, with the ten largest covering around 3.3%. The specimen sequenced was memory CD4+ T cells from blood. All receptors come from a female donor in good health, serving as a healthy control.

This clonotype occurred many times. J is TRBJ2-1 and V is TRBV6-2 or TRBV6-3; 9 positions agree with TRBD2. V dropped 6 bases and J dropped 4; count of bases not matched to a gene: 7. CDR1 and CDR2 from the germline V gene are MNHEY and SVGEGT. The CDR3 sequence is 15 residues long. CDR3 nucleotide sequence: TGTGCCAGCAGGATGGCTAGCGGGGAATACAATGAGCAGTTCTTC. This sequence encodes CASRMASGEYNEQFF.

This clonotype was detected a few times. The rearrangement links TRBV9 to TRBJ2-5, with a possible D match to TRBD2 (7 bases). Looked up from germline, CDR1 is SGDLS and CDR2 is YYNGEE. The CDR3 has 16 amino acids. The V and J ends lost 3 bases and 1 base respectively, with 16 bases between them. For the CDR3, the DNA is TGTGCCAGCAGCGGCGGGGGCGGAGGGGGCCAAGAGACCCAGTACTTC. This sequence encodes CASSGGGGGGQETQYF. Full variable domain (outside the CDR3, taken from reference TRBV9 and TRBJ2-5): DSGVTQTPKHLITATGQRVTLRCSPRSGDLSVYWYQQSLDQGLQFLIQYYNGEERAKGNILERFSAQQFPDLHSELNLSSLELGDSALYFCASSGGGGGGQETQYFGPGTRLLVL.

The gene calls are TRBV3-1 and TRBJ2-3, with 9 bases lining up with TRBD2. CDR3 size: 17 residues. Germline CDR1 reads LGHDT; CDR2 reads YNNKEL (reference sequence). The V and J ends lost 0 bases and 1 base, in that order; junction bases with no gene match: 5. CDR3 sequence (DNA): TGTGCCAGCAGCCAAGAGGCTAGCGGGGAAGGCACAGATACGCAGTATTTT. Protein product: CASSQEASGEGTDTQYF.

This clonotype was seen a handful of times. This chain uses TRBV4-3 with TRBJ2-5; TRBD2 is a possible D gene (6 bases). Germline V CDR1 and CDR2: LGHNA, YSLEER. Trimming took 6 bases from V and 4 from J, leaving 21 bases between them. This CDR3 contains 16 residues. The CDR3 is CASSLDFGPGGETQYF. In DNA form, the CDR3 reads TGCGCCAGCAGTCTTGATTTCGGGCCCGGGGGAGAGACCCAGTACTTC.

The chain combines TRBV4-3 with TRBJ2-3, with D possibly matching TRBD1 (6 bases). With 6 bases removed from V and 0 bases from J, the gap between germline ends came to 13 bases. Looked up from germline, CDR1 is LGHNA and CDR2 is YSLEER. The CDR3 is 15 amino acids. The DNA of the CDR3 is TGCGCCAGCAGGCCTAACAGGGACAGCACAGATACGCAGTATTTT. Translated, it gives CASRPNRDSTDTQYF.

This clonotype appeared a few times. The CDR3 sequence is CASRLTAGDNYGYTF. CDR3 nucleotide sequence: TGTGCCAGCAGGCTCACAGCGGGGGATAACTATGGCTACACCTTC. The rearrangement joins TRBV7-2 to TRBJ1-2; tentatively, D is TRBD1 (5 bases). This CDR3 has 15 residues. Trimming pared 6 bases from V and 1 base from J, leaving 15 bases between. Germline loops: CDR1 SGHTA, CDR2 FQGNSA.

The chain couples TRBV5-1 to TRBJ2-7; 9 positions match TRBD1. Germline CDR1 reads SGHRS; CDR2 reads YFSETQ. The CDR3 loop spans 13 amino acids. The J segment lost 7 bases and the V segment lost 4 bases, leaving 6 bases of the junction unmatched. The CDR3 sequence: CASSIGQGWEQYF. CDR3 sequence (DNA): TGCGCCAGCAGCATAGGACAGGGGTGGGAGCAGTACTTC.

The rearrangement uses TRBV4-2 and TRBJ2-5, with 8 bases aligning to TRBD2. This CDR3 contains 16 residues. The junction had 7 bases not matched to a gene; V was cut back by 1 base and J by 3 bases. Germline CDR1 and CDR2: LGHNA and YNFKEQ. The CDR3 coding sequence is TGTGCCAGCAGCCAAGGGGGATCGGGAGGGAAAGAGACCCAGTACTTC. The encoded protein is CASSQGGSGGKETQYF.

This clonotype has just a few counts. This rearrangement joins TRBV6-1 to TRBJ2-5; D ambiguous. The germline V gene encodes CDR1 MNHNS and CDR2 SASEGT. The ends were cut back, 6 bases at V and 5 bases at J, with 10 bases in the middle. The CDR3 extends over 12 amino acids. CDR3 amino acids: CASSNPMETQYF. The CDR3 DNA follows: TGTGCCAGCAGCAACCCGATGGAGACCCAGTACTTC.

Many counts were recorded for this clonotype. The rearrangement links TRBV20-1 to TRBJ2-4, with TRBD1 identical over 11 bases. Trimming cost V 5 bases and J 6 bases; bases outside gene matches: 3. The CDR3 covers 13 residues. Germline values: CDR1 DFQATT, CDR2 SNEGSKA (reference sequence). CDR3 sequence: CSAVGQGANIQYF. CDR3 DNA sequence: TGCAGTGCTGTTGGACAGGGGGCAAACATTCAGTACTTC.

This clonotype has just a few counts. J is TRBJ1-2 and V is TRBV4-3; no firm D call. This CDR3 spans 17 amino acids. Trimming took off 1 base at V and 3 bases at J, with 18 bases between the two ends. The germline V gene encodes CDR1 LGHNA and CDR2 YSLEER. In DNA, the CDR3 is TGCGCCAGCAGCCAAGTAATCGGAGACCAGAACTACTATGGCTACACCTTC. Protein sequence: CASSQVIGDQNYYGYTF.

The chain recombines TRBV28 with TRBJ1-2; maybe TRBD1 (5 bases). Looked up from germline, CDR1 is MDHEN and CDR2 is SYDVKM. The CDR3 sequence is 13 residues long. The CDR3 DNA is TGTGCTATAGGGGCGACCTGGAGCTATGGCTACACCTTC. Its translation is CAIGATWSYGYTF.

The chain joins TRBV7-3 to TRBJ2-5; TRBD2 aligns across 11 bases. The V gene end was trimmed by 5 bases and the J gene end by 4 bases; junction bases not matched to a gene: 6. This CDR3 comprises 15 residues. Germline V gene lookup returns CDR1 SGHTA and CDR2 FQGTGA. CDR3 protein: CASSSYGLAGETQYF. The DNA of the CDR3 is TGTGCCAGCAGCAGCTACGGACTAGCGGGAGAGACCCAGTACTTC. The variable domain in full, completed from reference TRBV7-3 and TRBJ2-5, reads GAGVSQTPSNKVTEKGKYVELRCDPISGHTALYWYRQSLGQGPEFLIYFQGTGAADDSGLPNDRFFAVRPEGSVSTLKIQRTERGDSAVYLCASSSYGLAGETQYFGPGTRLLVL.

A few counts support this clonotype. CDR3 in DNA: TGTGCCACCATGCAGGGACCAGGCGGTGAGCAGTTCTTC. It specifies CATMQGPGGEQFF. J is TRBJ2-1 and V is TRBV24-1; D possibly matches TRBD1 or TRBD2 (5 bases each). Germline V CDR1 and CDR2: KGHDR, SFDVKD. The CDR3 spans 13 residues. Trimming cost V 8 bases and J 9 bases, with 16 bases left between them.

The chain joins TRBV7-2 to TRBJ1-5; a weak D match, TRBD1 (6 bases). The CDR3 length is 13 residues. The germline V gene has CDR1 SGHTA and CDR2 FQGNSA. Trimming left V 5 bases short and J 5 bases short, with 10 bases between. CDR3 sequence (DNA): TGTGCCAGCAGCCGACAGGAGGATCAGCCCCAGCATTTT. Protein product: CASSRQEDQPQHF.

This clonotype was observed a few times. CDR3 in amino acids: CSARSSNSNLHF. CDR3 sequence (DNA): TGCAGTGCTAGATCCAGCAATTCAAACCTCCACTTT. This rearrangement joins TRBV20-1 to TRBJ1-6; D ambiguous. The germline CDR1 and CDR2 sequences are DFQATT and SNEGSKA (reference sequence). This CDR3 spans 12 amino acids. Trimming removed 2 bases from V and 15 bases from J, with 14 bases in between.